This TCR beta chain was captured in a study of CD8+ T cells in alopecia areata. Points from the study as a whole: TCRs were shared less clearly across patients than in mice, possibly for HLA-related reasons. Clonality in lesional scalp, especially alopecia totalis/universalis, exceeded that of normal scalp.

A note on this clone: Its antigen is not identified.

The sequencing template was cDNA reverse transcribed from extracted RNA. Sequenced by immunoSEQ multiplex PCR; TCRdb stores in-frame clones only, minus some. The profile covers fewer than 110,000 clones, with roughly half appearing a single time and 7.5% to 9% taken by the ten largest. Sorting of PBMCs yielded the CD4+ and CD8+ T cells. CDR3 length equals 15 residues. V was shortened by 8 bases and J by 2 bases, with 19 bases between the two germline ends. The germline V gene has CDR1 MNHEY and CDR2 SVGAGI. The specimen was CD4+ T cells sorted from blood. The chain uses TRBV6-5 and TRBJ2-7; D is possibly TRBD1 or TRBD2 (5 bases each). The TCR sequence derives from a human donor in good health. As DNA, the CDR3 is TGTGCCAGCGGTCCTAATCGGGACGGACCCTACGAGCAGTACTTC. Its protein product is CASGPNRDGPYEQYF.